What follows are 3 T cell receptor beta chains derived from one specimen sequenced in a study of T-cell memory formation after mild COVID-19. TCRdb used MiXCR to reprocess the 5' RACE reads, holding one entry per CDR3 protein. The sample holds approximately 190,000 distinct CDR3 sequences, approximately 20% seen once. Material for sequencing was PBMCs or a T cell subset sorted from them (not recorded which). The receptors derive from an adult woman who had mild COVID-19 (a few samples of this study predate the infection). Cell type and time point are not known.

V and J are TRBV18 and TRBJ1-5, with 9 bases lining up with TRBD1. V lost 4 bases and J lost 3; bases outside the gene matches: 4. Germline V CDR1 and CDR2: KGHSH, LQKENI. CDR3 length: 15 amino acids. The CDR3 DNA reads as TGTGCCAGCTCACAGGGGACAGGGTACAATCAGCCCCAGCATTTT. It yields the protein CASSQGTGYNQPQHF.

There are many counts of this clonotype. The CDR3, as DNA: TGTGCCAGCAGCTTAAGCGGTGGAACCGGTGAAGCTTTCTTT. It codes for CASSLSGGTGEAFF. The J gene is TRBJ1-1, the V gene TRBV7-9; no clear D. Trimming took 2 bases from V and 7 from J, leaving 14 bases between them. CDR3 length: 14 residues. Germline CDR1 reads SEHNR; CDR2 reads FQNEAQ (reference sequence).

The rearrangement uses TRBV12-3 or TRBV12-4 and TRBJ2-7; 7 nucleotides align to TRBD2. The ends lost 6 bases at V and 2 bases at J; junction bases unmatched: 7. The CDR3 covers 14 residues. CDR3: CASRSLAGPYEQYF. The CDR3 DNA sequence: TGTGCCAGCAGATCTTTAGCGGGTCCCTACGAGCAGTACTTC.